These 8 T cell receptor beta chains originate from one sample sequenced in a study of blood T cell repertoires in COVID-19. Some clones are missing from TCRdb's copy, which holds only in-frame ones; the method was immunoSEQ multiplex PCR. Of more than 200,000 clones listed, approximately 89% are singletons. The source material was peripheral blood. These receptor sequences come from a woman in her 30s with COVID-19, enrolled during active disease.

The chain uses TRBV4-3 and TRBJ1-6, with TRBD1 identical over 12 bases. The length of the CDR3 is 15 residues. CDR1 is LGHNA, CDR2 YSLEER, per germline. Trimming cost V 1 base and J 10 bases; bases outside gene matches: 2. This CDR3 reads CASSQGDRGRSPLHF. For the CDR3, the DNA is TGCGCCAGCAGCCAAGGGGACAGGGGGCGGTCACCCCTCCACTTT.

This chain's CDR3 is CASSLDRLAGYNEQFF. CDR3 nucleotides: TGCGCCAGCAGCTTGGATAGGCTAGCAGGTTACAATGAGCAGTTCTTC. J is TRBJ2-1 and V is TRBV5-1, with D possibly TRBD2 on 5 matching bases. The length of the CDR3 is 16 residues. CDR1 and CDR2 (germline): SGHRS, YFSETQ. V dropped 0 bases and J dropped 4 bases, with 14 bases sitting between them.

V and J are TRBV5-8 and TRBJ2-3; D is undetermined. This CDR3 region has 12 residues. Trimming shortened V by 1 base and J by 10 bases, and 10 bases separated the two germline ends. Looked up from germline, CDR1 is SGHTS and CDR2 is YDEGEE. The DNA for the CDR3 is TGTGCCAGCAGCTTGAATCAGGTGGCGCAGTATTTT. It codes for CASSLNQVAQYF.

The chain combines TRBV10-3 with TRBJ2-3; 8 nucleotides agree with TRBD1. The CDR3 has 16 amino acids. J was trimmed by 0 bases and V by 0 bases; bases with no gene match: 2. The germline V gene has CDR1 ENHRY and CDR2 SYGVKD. The CDR3 DNA reads TGTGCCATCAGTGAGTCAGGACAGGGTAGCACAGATACGCAGTATTTT. Its translation is CAISESGQGSTDTQYF.

On this clone itself: The sample carries other DNA sequences with the same CDR3. This rearrangement joins TRBV10-3 to TRBJ2-5, with D unclear. Germline values: CDR1 ENHRY, CDR2 SYGVKD. This CDR3 spans 11 amino acids. Trimming cost V 3 bases and J 5 bases, with 4 bases left between them. This CDR3 reads CAISDGETQYF. CDR3 coding DNA: TGTGCCATCAGTGACGGGGAGACCCAGTACTTC.

The V and J genes are TRBV7-9 and TRBJ1-2; D is undetermined. Germline V gene data show CDR1 as SEHNR and CDR2 as FQNEAQ (reference sequence). The V gene lost 3 bases and the J gene lost 4 bases, with 9 bases spanning the gap. The length of the CDR3 is 13 residues. In DNA form, the CDR3 reads TGTGCCAGCAGCTTTATGGCGGGCTATGGCTACACCTTC. It yields the protein CASSFMAGYGYTF.

J is TRBJ2-3 and V is TRBV10-3; 7 positions match TRBD1. Looked up from germline, CDR1 is ENHRY and CDR2 is SYGVKD. This CDR3 comprises 14 residues. The V gene end was trimmed by 10 bases and the J gene end by 5 bases; junction bases not matched to a gene: 12. The CDR3 is CATTSGTEKDTQYF. CDR3 coding DNA: TGTGCCACCACCTCCGGGACAGAAAAAGATACGCAGTATTTT.

The V gene is TRBV5-1, the J gene TRBJ2-5; D might be TRBD2 (7 bases). Per germline, CDR1 SGHRS and CDR2 YFSETQ. The V end was cut by 2 bases, the J end by 3 bases, with 17 bases between. The CDR3 contains 16 residues. The chain's CDR3 is CASSFGGAGFEETQYF. CDR3 DNA sequence: TGCGCCAGCAGCTTTGGGGGGGCTGGGTTCGAAGAGACCCAGTACTTC.